A single sample is the source of the 5 T cell receptor beta chains below, sequenced in a study of regulatory T cells in long-lasting Graves disease. Arm-PCR with iRepertoire HTBI primers amplified the CDR3 regions for these TCR beta libraries. In TCRdb, the multiplex PCR reads were re-called with MiXCR into one record per CDR3 protein. Here the sample spans fewer than 500,000 distinct CDR3 sequences, about 16% being singletons. Stated time point: newly diagnosed GD, antithyroid drugs for less than 3 months. The authors made the TCR library using RNA they extracted from PBMCs. The same data also went into a second study, on T cells in Graves' hyperthyroidism and ophthalmopathy.

This specimen was peripheral blood mononuclear cells (PBMCs), taken at new diagnosis, from a patient treated with antithyroid drugs. The receptors were sampled from a man aged 40-55 years with Graves disease.

This clonotype was counted many times. The chain uses TRBV29-1 and TRBJ2-3, with D perhaps TRBD1 (5 bases). CDR3 size: 14 residues. V lost 4 bases and J 0 bases, leaving 11 bases between the germline ends. Germline V gene lookup returns CDR1 SQVTM and CDR2 ANQGSEA. Written as DNA, the CDR3 is TGCAGCGTTGGTGCAGGGTTGAGCACAGATACGCAGTATTTT. Its protein product is CSVGAGLSTDTQYF.

In this sample, this clonotype turned up many times. The CDR3 sequence: CATSDHSGPYGYTF. The CDR3 DNA reads TGTGCCACCAGTGATCACAGTGGGCCCTATGGCTACACCTTC. V and J are TRBV24-1 and TRBJ1-2; D is undetermined. Looked up from germline, CDR1 is KGHDR and CDR2 is SFDVKD. The CDR3 is made up of 14 amino acids. V gave up 3 bases and J gave up 4 bases, with 11 bases separating them.

The chain recombines TRBV5-1 with TRBJ1-3, with D hard to call. Deletions cut 4 bases from V and 1 base from J, with 9 bases between. Germline V gene data show CDR1 as SGHRS and CDR2 as YFSETQ. This CDR3 has 14 residues. The chain's CDR3 is CASSDVGSGNTIYF. DNA of the CDR3: TGCGCCAGCAGCGACGTAGGGTCTGGAAACACCATATATTTT.

This clonotype was detected a few times. Written as DNA, the CDR3 is TGTGCCAGCAGCCAACCCAATCAGCCCCAGCATTTT. Its protein is CASSQPNQPQHF. This chain connects TRBV3-1 to TRBJ1-5; no reliable D call. V dropped 2 bases and J dropped 3 bases, with 2 bases sitting between them. Germline V gives CDR1 LGHDT, CDR2 YNNKEL (reference sequence). This CDR3 comprises 12 residues.

This clonotype was seen at least ten times. The chain has TRBV12-3 or TRBV12-4 and TRBJ2-1; 8 nucleotides agree with TRBD2. The CDR3 sequence is 15 residues long. V gave up 6 bases and J gave up 6 bases; unmatched junction bases: 10. The CDR3 DNA reads TGTGCCAGCAGCAATACCAACGGGAGGGCCAATGAGCAGTTCTTC. It translates to CASSNTNGRANEQFF.